This is a list of T cell receptor beta chains from one sample in a study of response to subunit inactivated influenza vaccine. TCRdb ran MiXCR on the RT-PCR reads and lists one entry per CDR3 protein. The repertoire includes 450,000 to 600,000 distinct CDR3 sequences, around 8% of them detected once, and approximately 13% sits in the top ten. The input for sequencing was PBMCs from blood, taken less than 25 months after vaccination. These receptors all stem from a man aged 45-69 years who received an inactivated influenza vaccine. Both conserved end residues are part of each CDR3. D genes are given only for firm matches. Clone size appears in some rows only: once, few, many, or a class for an expanded clone.

v_gene	j_gene	d_gene	abundance	CDR3nt	CDR3aa
TRBV20-1	TRBJ2-1	TRBD2	few	TGCAGTGCCCCTCCGGGGGGTAGCGGCTACAATGAGCAGTTCTTC	CSAPPGGSGYNEQFF
TRBV5-1	TRBJ2-5	.	.	TGCGCCAGCAGCTTTTTCGGGGTCCAAGAGACCCAGTACTTC	CASSFFGVQETQYF
TRBV14	TRBJ1-5	.	many	TGTGCCAGCAGTCCCCTGGACAGTCCCAATCAGCCCCAGCATTTT	CASSPLDSPNQPQHF
TRBV20-1	TRBJ2-1	TRBD2	few	TGCAGTGCTAGTACTAGCGGGAGCTCCTACAATGAGCAGTTCTTC	CSASTSGSSYNEQFF
TRBV20-1	TRBJ2-3	.	.	TGCAGTGCTAGAGGACAGCTTAGCACAGATACGCAGTATTTT	CSARGQLSTDTQYF
TRBV7-9	TRBJ1-6	.	.	TGTGCCAGCAGCTTTCGGGCACCCAATTCACCCCTCCACTTT	CASSFRAPNSPLHF
TRBV29-1	TRBJ1-2	.	.	TGCAGCGTTGATTCAGGGACGGATGGCTACACCTTC	CSVDSGTDGYTF
TRBV13	TRBJ2-2	TRBD2	.	TGTGCCAGCAGACCCCACCGGGCCACTAGCGGGAGATCAATCGCGAACACCGGGGAGCTGTTTTTT	CASRPHRATSGRSIANTGELFF
TRBV28	TRBJ2-7	.	few	TGTGCCAGCAGCATACAACGCTACGAGCAGTACTTC	CASSIQRYEQYF
TRBV7-2	TRBJ2-3	.	many	TGTGCCAGCCAGGGGGGGCCGACAGATACGCAGTATTTT	CASQGGPTDTQYF
TRBV20-1	TRBJ2-3	.	few	TGCAGTGGCCGGGACTCGATCACAGATACGCAGTATTTT	CSGRDSITDTQYF
TRBV12-3/TRBV12-4	TRBJ1-2	TRBD1	few	TGTGCCAGCAGTGAAGACAGGGCGAGATATGGCTACACCTTC	CASSEDRARYGYTF
TRBV5-1	TRBJ2-1	TRBD2	few	TGCGCCAGCAGCGCAGGACTAGCGGGAGATGAGCAGTTCTTC	CASSAGLAGDEQFF
TRBV27	TRBJ2-2	.	.	TGTGCCAGCAGTGGCCTTGACAGCACCGGGGAGCTGTTTTTT	CASSGLDSTGELFF
TRBV6-1	TRBJ2-5	TRBD2	few	TGTGCCAGCAGCAGAGGGACTAGCGGGGTTCGGCAAGAAGAGACCCAGTACTTC	CASSRGTSGVRQEETQYF
TRBV20-1	TRBJ1-2	.	many	TGCAGTGGGGATTTTCGCGATGGCTACACCTTC	CSGDFRDGYTF
TRBV18	TRBJ2-4	.	few	TGTGCCAGCTCACCTATAGACAGGCAAAAAAACATTCAGTACTTC	CASSPIDRQKNIQYF
TRBV4-3	TRBJ2-3	TRBD2	many	TGCGCCAGCAGCCAAGATGACACTAGCGGGATATCAGATACGCAGTATTTT	CASSQDDTSGISDTQYF
TRBV7-2	TRBJ1-2	.	.	TGTGCCAGCAGCATCGACAGGATTCGGGGCTACACCTTC	CASSIDRIRGYTF
TRBV28	TRBJ2-5	TRBD1	.	TGTGCCAGCAGTCGTAGGGGGCGCATGGAGACCCAGTACTTC	CASSRRGRMETQYF
TRBV29-1	TRBJ2-5	.	many	TGCAGCGTTGAAGATCTCCCGGGGGCGCCTAGAACGGAAGAGACCCAGTACTTC	CSVEDLPGAPRTEETQYF
TRBV5-6	TRBJ2-7	.	few	TGTGCCAGCAGCTGGGAGACAGGACCCTACGAGCAGTACTTC	CASSWETGPYEQYF
TRBV4-3	TRBJ2-1	.	.	TGCGCCAGCAGCCAAGATTGGGGCGGCCTGCGACTAAGCTCCTACAATGAGCAGTTCTTC	CASSQDWGGLRLSSYNEQFF
TRBV28	TRBJ2-5	.	.	TGTGCCAGCAGCCCCCGGGTCGTGGGAAGGCAAGAGACCCAGTACTTC	CASSPRVVGRQETQYF
TRBV3-1	TRBJ2-5	.	few	TGTGCCAGCAGCCACAGGAACTACCAAGAGACCCAGTACTTC	CASSHRNYQETQYF
TRBV4-2	TRBJ1-1	.	many	TGTGCCAGCAGCCAAGAGGAGAGGGATAGGACTGAAGCTTTCTTT	CASSQEERDRTEAFF
TRBV12-3/TRBV12-4	TRBJ2-5	.	.	TGTGCCAGCAGTGGAGGGACCATAGTCCAAGAGACCCAGTACTTC	CASSGGTIVQETQYF
TRBV19	TRBJ2-5	.	.	TGTGCCAGTAGTATCCGGACGGGGGAGACCCAGTACTTC	CASSIRTGETQYF
TRBV27	TRBJ2-5	TRBD2	.	TGTGCCAGCCGGGAGGCTAGCGGAGCTGTAGAGACCCAGTACTTC	CASREASGAVETQYF
TRBV6-5	TRBJ1-4	.	.	TGTGCCAGCAGTTTGGGGGACACTAATGAAAAACTGTTTTTT	CASSLGDTNEKLFF
TRBV7-2	TRBJ2-1	TRBD1	many	TGTGCCAGCAGCTTAGGGCCGGGACAGGGTGTGAATGAGCAGTTCTTC	CASSLGPGQGVNEQFF
TRBV4-2	TRBJ2-5	.	.	TGTGCCAGCAGCCAAGCGCCCCATGGGTCCACGGAGACCCAGTACTTC	CASSQAPHGSTETQYF
TRBV5-1	TRBJ2-2	.	many	TGCGCCAGCAGCTTGTATACGGCAAACACCGGGGAGCTGTTTTTT	CASSLYTANTGELFF
TRBV7-8	TRBJ2-6	TRBD1	few	TGTGCCAGCAGCTTATTGCAGGGGGCGGGCGGGGCCAACGTCCTGACTTTC	CASSLLQGAGGANVLTF
TRBV6-5	TRBJ2-7	.	few	TGTGCCAGCAGTTACTCGAGTGGTTCCTACGAGCAGTACTTC	CASSYSSGSYEQYF
TRBV28	TRBJ2-7	.	many	TGTGCCAGCAGTCCCAAGGGACATACCTTTTACGAGCAGTACTTC	CASSPKGHTFYEQYF
TRBV10-3	TRBJ2-1	.	.	TGTGCCAACTCCGGGACTCCCCGAAAAAATGAGCAGTTCTTC	CANSGTPRKNEQFF
TRBV20-1	TRBJ2-3	.	.	TGCAGTGCTATACAGGGCAGGGGCACAGATACGCAGTATTTT	CSAIQGRGTDTQYF
TRBV4-2	TRBJ1-1	.	.	TGTGCCAGCAGCCAAGATTTAAAGGGTTCCACTGAAGCTTTCTTT	CASSQDLKGSTEAFF
TRBV9	TRBJ2-1	TRBD2	many	TGTGCCAGCAGCGTACAAAGCGGGGGGGCCGATGAGCAGTTCTTC	CASSVQSGGADEQFF
TRBV6-1	TRBJ2-2	TRBD2	many	TGTGCCAGCAGAACGGGTCGGGGGGGCCTATCCGGGGAGCTGTTTTTT	CASRTGRGGLSGELFF
TRBV20-1	TRBJ1-4	.	few	TGCAGTGCTAGAGATCGTGAAAAACTGTTTTTT	CSARDREKLFF
TRBV14	TRBJ2-5	.	.	TGTGCCAGCAGCCAACGGCAGGGGTGGGAGACCCAGTACTTC	CASSQRQGWETQYF
TRBV6-5	TRBJ1-4	.	.	TGTGCCAGCAGTTACCGGTCCAGTAATGAAAAACTGTTTTTT	CASSYRSSNEKLFF
TRBV5-6	TRBJ1-5	TRBD1	.	TGTGCCAGCAGCTTTGGGACAGGGGGACCCCTTGTTAATCAGCCCCAGCATTTT	CASSFGTGGPLVNQPQHF
TRBV29-1	TRBJ1-4	.	many	TGCAGCGCCCGTCCGGGCGGGGAAAAACTGTTTTTT	CSARPGGEKLFF
TRBV5-1	TRBJ2-1	.	few	TGCGCCAGCAGCTTGGCAGGCACCTTCACCTACAATGAGCAGTTCTTC	CASSLAGTFTYNEQFF
TRBV6-5	TRBJ2-3	TRBD2	.	TGTGCCAGCAGTTACAGTACTAGCGGGGGATATAGCACAGATACGCAGTATTTT	CASSYSTSGGYSTDTQYF